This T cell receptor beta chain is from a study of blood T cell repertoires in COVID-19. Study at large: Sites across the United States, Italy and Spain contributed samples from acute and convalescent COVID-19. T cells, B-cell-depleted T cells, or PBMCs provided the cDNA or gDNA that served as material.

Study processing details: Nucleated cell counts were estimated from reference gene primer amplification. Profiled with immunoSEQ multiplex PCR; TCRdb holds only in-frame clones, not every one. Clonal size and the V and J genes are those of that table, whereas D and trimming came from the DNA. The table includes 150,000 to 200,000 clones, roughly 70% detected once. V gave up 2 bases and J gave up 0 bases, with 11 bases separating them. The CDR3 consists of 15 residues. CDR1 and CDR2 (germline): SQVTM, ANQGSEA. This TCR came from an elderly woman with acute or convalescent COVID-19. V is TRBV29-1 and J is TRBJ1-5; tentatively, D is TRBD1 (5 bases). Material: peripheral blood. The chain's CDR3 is CSVESPQASNQPQHF. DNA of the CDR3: TGCAGCGTTGAATCGCCACAGGCTAGCAATCAGCCCCAGCATTTT.